The 15 T cell receptor beta chains presented below share a single source sample, sequenced in a study of cytomegalovirus exposure and HLA in healthy donors. The PCR employed 60 Vbeta primers together with 13 Jbeta primers. Method: immunoSEQ multiplex PCR; TCRdb's copy keeps in-frame clones and lacks some. The table has about 120,000 clones, around 69% seen once. Material for sequencing was PBMCs. These receptors came from a man between 45 and 60 years old in good health and CMV-seropositive.

This chain links TRBV7-9 with TRBJ2-1, with TRBD2 as a possible D gene (5 bases). The CDR3 consists of 17 residues. In germline, CDR1 is SEHNR, CDR2 FQNEAQ (reference sequence). Trimming removed 5 bases at V and 5 bases at J, with 22 bases between. CDR3 region: CASSPPPAWRLHNEQFF. CDR3 DNA: TGTGCCAGCAGCCCACCCCCAGCTTGGAGACTACACAATGAGCAGTTCTTC.

The chain links TRBV6-1 to TRBJ2-7; 7 bases line up with TRBD1. The germline V gene encodes CDR1 MNHNS and CDR2 SASEGT. With V trimmed by 7 bases and J by 4 bases, 10 bases remained unmatched. This CDR3 comprises 14 residues. CDR3 nucleotide sequence: TGTGCCAGCACCTCTGACAGGGACGCATACGAGCAGTACTTC. Its protein is CASTSDRDAYEQYF.

The chain recombines TRBV9 with TRBJ1-4; 7 bases fit TRBD1. The CDR3 spans 15 residues. CDR1 is SGDLS and CDR2 is YYNGEE in the germline V gene. With V trimmed by 3 bases and J by 1 base, 3 bases remained unmatched. The CDR3 DNA sequence: TGTGCCAGCAGCGCCCAGGGGGGAACTAATGAAAAACTGTTTTTT. Its translation: CASSAQGGTNEKLFF. Looking up the rest from reference TRBV9 and TRBJ1-4 gives the full variable domain: DSGVTQTPKHLITATGQRVTLRCSPRSGDLSVYWYQQSLDQGLQFLIQYYNGEERAKGNILERFSAQQFPDLHSELNLSSLELGDSALYFCASSAQGGTNEKLFFGSGTQLSVL.

The chain employs TRBV29-1 and TRBJ2-6, with 7 bases fitting TRBD1. Trimming removed 4 bases from V and 0 bases from J; junction bases left unmatched: 12. Germline CDR1 SQVTM, CDR2 ANQGSEA. The CDR3 contains 18 residues. CDR3 sequence (DNA): TGCAGCGTTGGAACCAACAGGGGTTCGGGCTCTGGGGCCAACGTCCTGACTTTC. The encoded protein is CSVGTNRGSGSGANVLTF.

This sequence joins TRBV9 and TRBJ2-7; perhaps TRBD1 as D (6 bases). Deletions cut 1 base from V and 3 bases from J, with 23 bases between. CDR1 is SGDLS, CDR2 YYNGEE, per germline. The CDR3 spans 18 residues. CDR3 sequence reads: CASSVSDPGAGENYEQYF. Here the CDR3 DNA reads TGTGCCAGCAGCGTATCCGACCCCGGGGCAGGGGAGAACTACGAGCAGTACTTC.

The V call is TRBV7-9, the J call TRBJ2-7; D is uncertain. Trimming shortened V by 5 bases and J by 2 bases, and 10 bases separated the two germline ends. The CDR3 length is 13 residues. Germline V gene lookup returns CDR1 SEHNR and CDR2 FQNEAQ (reference sequence). As DNA, the CDR3 is TGTGCCAGCAGCCCGCTATCAACCTACGAGCAGTACTTC. It specifies CASSPLSTYEQYF.

V gene TRBV6-5 combines with J gene TRBJ2-2; 7 bases fit TRBD1. This CDR3 has 14 amino acids. The germline V gene encodes CDR1 MNHEY and CDR2 SVGAGI. The trim removed 6 bases at V and 1 base at J, leaving 2 bases unmatched. The chain's CDR3 is CASRRTGNTGELFF. CDR3 DNA sequence: TGTGCCAGCAGACGGACAGGGAACACCGGGGAGCTGTTTTTT.

The V call is TRBV2, the J call TRBJ2-7; tentative D call: TRBD1 (6 bases). Germline V gene lookup returns CDR1 SNHLY and CDR2 FYNNEI. V shed 1 base and J shed 6 bases, with 10 bases lying between them. This CDR3 is 13 amino acids long. The CDR3 is CASSEDRVLEQYF. The DNA for the CDR3 is TGTGCCAGCAGTGAAGACAGGGTGCTCGAGCAGTACTTC.

The chain joins TRBV7-2 to TRBJ2-5; D is possibly TRBD2 (6 bases). With 6 bases removed from V and 2 bases from J, the gap between germline ends came to 16 bases. This CDR3 has 15 amino acids. Germline CDR1 is SGHTA and CDR2 is FQGNSA. Written as DNA, the CDR3 is TGTGCCAGCAGGGGGGGAGAGACGGGACAAGAGACCCAGTACTTC. Protein sequence: CASRGGETGQETQYF.

The V gene is TRBV4-3, the J gene TRBJ2-3; TRBD2 matches at 8 bases. With 3 bases clipped from V and 6 bases from J, the junction kept 11 bases outside the gene matches. The length of the CDR3 is 16 residues. The germline CDR1 and CDR2 sequences are LGHNA and YSLEER. The CDR3 bases are TGCGCCAGCAGCCAGCAGGGGAGCGGGGGCTTTGATACGCAGTATTTT. This gives the protein CASSQQGSGGFDTQYF.

This rearrangement joins TRBV27 to TRBJ2-7, with 11 nucleotides matching TRBD1. Germline V gives CDR1 MNHEY, CDR2 SMNVEV (reference sequence). V lost 2 bases and J lost 7; bases outside the gene matches: 4. CDR3 length: 14 residues. The CDR3, as DNA: TGTGCCAGCAGTTTAGGACAGGGGGCGCGTGAGCAGTACTTC. Protein product: CASSLGQGAREQYF.

This chain links TRBV4-1 with TRBJ2-7, with D possibly matching TRBD1 (5 bases). The CDR3 has 15 residues. Trimming pared 4 bases from V and 5 bases from J, leaving 18 bases between. Germline V gives CDR1 MGHRA, CDR2 YSYEKL. The CDR3 here is CASSPSDRGADEQYF. The CDR3 DNA sequence: TGCGCCAGCAGCCCGTCAGACAGAGGCGCAGACGAGCAGTACTTC.

The CDR3 spells CASNLLLGSGADTGELFF. In DNA, the CDR3 is TGTGCCAGCAACCTCCTACTTGGCTCTGGAGCAGACACCGGGGAGCTGTTTTTT. The chain links TRBV28 to TRBJ2-2; D unresolved. V was clipped by 7 bases and J by 3 bases, with 24 bases between them. From germline, CDR1 is MDHEN and CDR2 SYDVKM. CDR3 length equals 18 residues.

CDR3 sequence reads: CASSFRVTDEQYF. CDR3 DNA: TGTGCCAGCAGCTTCAGAGTTACAGACGAGCAGTACTTC. J is TRBJ2-7 and V is TRBV5-8; D is undetermined. Trimming took 2 bases from V and 5 from J, leaving 11 bases between them. This CDR3 is 13 amino acids long. Germline CDR1 reads SGHTS; CDR2 reads YDEGEE.

The gene calls are TRBV28 and TRBJ2-1; 12 nucleotides agree with TRBD2. The germline CDR1 and CDR2 sequences are MDHEN and SYDVKM. The junction had 9 bases not matched to a gene; V was cut back by 2 bases and J by 7 bases. The CDR3 is made up of 17 amino acids. CDR3: CASSLEASGRAHNEQFF. The CDR3 bases are TGTGCCAGCAGTTTAGAGGCTAGCGGGAGGGCCCATAATGAGCAGTTCTTC.